This T cell receptor (beta chain) was captured in a study of T cell responses to AZD1222 COVID-19 vaccine. Trimming took off 3 bases at V and 3 bases at J, with 13 bases between the two ends. Germline values: CDR1 SNHLY, CDR2 FYNNEI. This CDR3 comprises 15 residues. Comment on this clone: Its specificity is not known.

Study results and limitations: The number of AZD1222 recipients seropositive at baseline was only 5 to 7. It should be noted that donors were predominantly white British and more often female, and clonal diversity was possibly underestimated.

Produced via immunoSEQ multiplex PCR; TCRdb's table is partial and in-frame only. The sample includes 80,000 to 95,000 clones, almost 90% of them seen just once. Source: peripheral blood, taken 28 days after the second AZD1222 dose. The sequence came from an adult who received the AZD1222 COVID-19 vaccine. The chain couples TRBV2 to TRBJ2-3; D remains ambiguous. The CDR3: CASSDQRVGTDTQYF. The CDR3 DNA is TGTGCCAGCAGTGATCAACGGGTGGGGACAGATACGCAGTATTTT. Full variable domain (missing parts from reference TRBV2 and TRBJ2-3): EPEVTQTPSHQVTQMGQEVILRCVPISNHLYFYWYRQILGQKVEFLVSFYNNEISEKSEIFDDQFSVERPDGSNFTLKIRSTKLEDSAMYFCASSDQRVGTDTQYFGPGTRLTVL.